This T cell receptor beta chain was profiled in a study of a mutant IDH1 vaccine in newly diagnosed glioma. Regarding the study as a whole: Vaccination induced immune responses in roughly 93% of patients. Top peripheral T cell clonotype shifts appeared unrelated to pseudoprogression.

Remarks on this clone: Its target is not known.

The CDR3 runs 15 residues. The V gene lost 0 bases and the J gene lost 5 bases, with 10 bases spanning the gap. Looked up from germline, CDR1 is MNHEY and CDR2 is SMNVEV (reference sequence). The sample's time point: week 23, last vaccination. Each dose delivered 300 ug of mutant IDH1 20-mer peptide subcutaneously with imiquimod. Donors harbored newly found WHO grade 3 or 4 IDH1-mutant, ATRX-lost astrocytomas. The assay was immunoSEQ multiplex PCR, and TCRdb's table has in-frame clones only and misses some. Of tens of thousands of clones listed, approximately 90% are singletons. This TCR was sampled from a man aged 50 to 60 with glioma. Specimen: PBMCs, collected from a glioma patient whose treatment included an IDH1 peptide vaccine. This chain links TRBV27 with TRBJ2-2; a possible D gene is TRBD1 (6 bases). CDR3 in DNA: TGTGCCAGCAGTTTATCCCCCGACAGGACCGGGGAGCTGTTTTTT. It is translated as CASSLSPDRTGELFF.